This is a list of T cell receptor beta chains from one sample in a study of blood T cell repertoires in COVID-19. The repertoire was sequenced with immunoSEQ multiplex PCR; TCRdb's copy has only in-frame clones and lacks some. The table lists a few hundred thousand clones, over 80% of them singletons, with just under 9% in the top ten. The specimen was PBMCs or T cells enriched from blood (not recorded which). The receptors were sampled from a woman between 18 and 29 years old who had recovered from COVID-19. Each CDR3 is given with its conserved first and last residue. Each record gives: J gene, V gene, CDR3 protein.

TRBJ2-1 TRBV18 CASSPAYNEQFF
TRBJ1-2 TRBV28 CASSPAGVSYGYTF
TRBJ2-1 TRBV7-2 CASSPGGSYNEQFF
TRBJ2-7 TRBV7-8 CASSLARLAGKDEQYF
TRBJ1-1 TRBV5-5 CASSLWLEWNTEAFF
TRBJ2-1 TRBV10-2 CASSEVWAITNEQFF
TRBJ1-5 TRBV28 CASSGPEGNQPQHF
TRBJ2-7 TRBV15 CATSRDGGFLTYEQYF
TRBJ2-3 TRBV12-3/TRBV12-4 CASSRGLEDTQYF
TRBJ2-7 TRBV6-2/TRBV6-3 CASSYVPGQYEQYF
TRBJ1-4 TRBV3-1/TRBV3-2 CASSQDLIQKNEKLFF
TRBJ2-1 TRBV28 CASPPPGGSNEQFF
TRBJ2-7 TRBV14 CASSQARYGEQYF
TRBJ1-2 TRBV5-1 CASSTGQSNYGYTF
TRBJ2-6 TRBV28 CASSLGQLSGANVLTF
TRBJ2-7 TRBV10-3 CAIRGGQGADEQYF
TRBJ2-7 TRBV15 CATSREPGVREQYF
TRBJ1-1 TRBV11-2 CASSQLLNTEAFF
TRBJ1-1 TRBV6-5 CASSTTKNTEAFF
TRBJ2-7 TRBV27 CASSAGTGGNEQYF
TRBJ1-2 TRBV7-9 CASSLGLQAPNYGYTF
TRBJ1-2 TRBV7-2 CASGNRERVDTF
TRBJ2-3 TRBV21-1 CASSKVKGGTDTQYF
TRBJ2-5 TRBV4-1 CASSQGAGGTAQETQYF
TRBJ2-5 TRBV21-1 CASSKKTSGEETQYF
TRBJ2-7 TRBV28 CASSLRGFGEQYF
TRBJ2-2 TRBV7-2 CASSLILSGELFF
TRBJ2-2 TRBV7-2 CASSLQTGIAGELFF
TRBJ1-5 TRBV19 CASSLGQNNQPQHF
TRBJ2-7 TRBV5-1 CASSLAGPTGGAYEQYF
TRBJ2-7 TRBV20-1 CSASGLAGGRLRDEQYF
TRBJ1-1 TRBV19 CASSHGQGSTEAFF
TRBJ2-1 TRBV19 CASSISGNPYNEQFF
TRBJ1-4 TRBV28 CASSSVQGVADEKLFF
TRBJ2-2 TRBV18 CASSYGPGAANTGELFF
TRBJ1-1 TRBV7-3 CASSLRSRGQTEAFF
TRBJ1-2 TRBV7-2 CASSSVYGYTF
TRBJ1-2 TRBV5-1 CASRLNPDSFGYTF
TRBJ2-5 TRBV11-2 CASSIRRGEETQYF
TRBJ1-3 TRBV11-2 CASSPGTLGNTIYF
TRBJ2-7 TRBV27 CASSLGTGGSHEQYF
TRBJ2-1 TRBV7-3 CASSLNGDGSYNEQFF
TRBJ2-7 TRBV5-4 CASSLSTSYEQYF
TRBJ2-3 TRBV2 CASKSVAPITDTQYF
TRBJ1-1 TRBV5-1 CASSLAFDGTGGLKTEAFF
TRBJ1-3 TRBV28 CASRGSSGNTIYF
TRBJ1-2 TRBV5-3 CARSLGGGNYGYTF
TRBJ1-2 TRBV5-6 CASILQGREGYTF
TRBJ2-2 TRBV24-1 CATSPSNVRHTGELFF
TRBJ2-1 TRBV9 CASSAEGDSYNEQFF
TRBJ1-1 TRBV5-1 CASSLAVGHTEAFF
TRBJ1-4 TRBV7-2 CASSPQTGSDEKLFF
TRBJ1-5 TRBV7-2 CASSPRRSQPQHF
TRBJ1-3 TRBV30 CAWRALGSGNTIYF
TRBJ1-2 TRBV7-8 CASSPREGHSNYGYTF
TRBJ1-1 TRBV2 CASSELGKQGLPTEAFF
TRBJ1-2 TRBV5-6 CASSWGQPINYGYTF
TRBJ2-2 TRBV3-1/TRBV3-2 CASSQGQGVTGELFF
TRBJ1-1 TRBV11-3 CASSMEGSTEAFF